This is a list of T cell receptor beta chains from one sample in a study of neurological immune-mediated disorders. TCRdb reanalysed the 5' RACE reads using MiXCR and keeps one entry per CDR3 protein. This sample has about 27,000 distinct CDR3 sequences, with around 20% found just once. The sample was PBMCs. These receptor sequences come from a woman aged 55-69 years in good health. Both conserved end residues are part of each CDR3. The order of the fields is J gene, V gene, D gene, CDR3 protein. A D gene is named only where the DNA matches it firmly.

J gene: TRBJ2-1; V gene: TRBV5-6; D gene: TRBD2; CDR3 protein: CASRPGTSGGREQFF
J gene: TRBJ2-4; V gene: TRBV5-5; D gene: TRBD2; CDR3 protein: CASSPTSDLAKNIQYF
J gene: TRBJ2-6; V gene: TRBV10-3; D gene: TRBD2; CDR3 protein: CAISETPRREASGANVLTF
J gene: TRBJ1-1; V gene: TRBV10-3; D gene: TRBD1; CDR3 protein: CAIIPTGGMDTEAFF
J gene: TRBJ2-7; V gene: TRBV5-1; D gene: TRBD2; CDR3 protein: CASSLTTSGNSYEQYF
J gene: TRBJ1-2; V gene: TRBV5-6; D gene: NA; CDR3 protein: CASSLDPSTNYGYTF
J gene: TRBJ2-7; V gene: TRBV6-2/TRBV6-3; D gene: TRBD2; CDR3 protein: CASSEGLAIAEQYF
J gene: TRBJ1-2; V gene: TRBV4-1; D gene: NA; CDR3 protein: CASSQDSGGGSYGYTF
J gene: TRBJ2-1; V gene: TRBV5-1; D gene: NA; CDR3 protein: CANTQNAYRHSYNEQFF
J gene: TRBJ2-3; V gene: TRBV6-2/TRBV6-3; D gene: TRBD1; CDR3 protein: CASTKTGAGRDTQYF
J gene: TRBJ2-1; V gene: TRBV7-8; D gene: TRBD2; CDR3 protein: CASSLQAGVGNEQFF
J gene: TRBJ2-5; V gene: TRBV5-1; D gene: NA; CDR3 protein: CASSWDPRKGETQYF
J gene: TRBJ2-6; V gene: TRBV20-1; D gene: NA; CDR3 protein: CSGVGGGGSGANVLTF
J gene: TRBJ1-2; V gene: TRBV28; D gene: NA; CDR3 protein: CASSLYPTGRYGYTF
J gene: TRBJ2-5; V gene: TRBV7-7; D gene: NA; CDR3 protein: CASSLEGIQETQYF
J gene: TRBJ2-2; V gene: TRBV9; D gene: NA; CDR3 protein: CASSALTESGELFF
J gene: TRBJ2-3; V gene: TRBV20-1; D gene: TRBD2; CDR3 protein: CILAGVTLGDTQYF
J gene: TRBJ2-5; V gene: TRBV29-1; D gene: NA; CDR3 protein: CSVGGETQYF
J gene: TRBJ1-2; V gene: TRBV20-1; D gene: NA; CDR3 protein: CSARARGDPNGYTF
J gene: TRBJ1-2; V gene: TRBV5-6; D gene: NA; CDR3 protein: CASSLGPIPNYGYTF
J gene: TRBJ2-7; V gene: TRBV14; D gene: NA; CDR3 protein: CASSRGGAGTYEQYF
J gene: TRBJ1-2; V gene: TRBV27; D gene: NA; CDR3 protein: CASSLGAERGYTF
J gene: TRBJ2-7; V gene: TRBV7-9; D gene: NA; CDR3 protein: CASSRGLAYEQYF
J gene: TRBJ2-3; V gene: TRBV5-1; D gene: NA; CDR3 protein: CASSLSPNTGAGDDTQYF
J gene: TRBJ1-5; V gene: TRBV7-8; D gene: NA; CDR3 protein: CASSLEGRQSNQPQHF
J gene: TRBJ2-3; V gene: TRBV4-2; D gene: TRBD2; CDR3 protein: CASSQRLRTSGAGDTQYF
J gene: TRBJ2-1; V gene: TRBV11-2; D gene: NA; CDR3 protein: CASSFETGSSYNEQFF
J gene: TRBJ2-1; V gene: TRBV27; D gene: TRBD2; CDR3 protein: CASSLPGTNYNEQFF
J gene: TRBJ2-3; V gene: TRBV15; D gene: TRBD2; CDR3 protein: CATSLGGREADTQYF
J gene: TRBJ1-3; V gene: TRBV27; D gene: NA; CDR3 protein: CASSLSVPGRGNTIYF
J gene: TRBJ2-1; V gene: TRBV7-9; D gene: NA; CDR3 protein: CASSLGDEQFF
J gene: TRBJ1-5; V gene: TRBV4-3; D gene: NA; CDR3 protein: CASSPFRDRLLSRNQPQHF
J gene: TRBJ2-1; V gene: TRBV5-1; D gene: NA; CDR3 protein: CASSLTGQGSPGGGQFF
J gene: TRBJ2-2; V gene: TRBV5-6; D gene: NA; CDR3 protein: CASSGPNTGELFF
J gene: TRBJ2-3; V gene: TRBV5-6; D gene: NA; CDR3 protein: CANSLGGAGLDTQYF
J gene: TRBJ2-1; V gene: TRBV9; D gene: NA; CDR3 protein: CASTLAGATYNEQFF